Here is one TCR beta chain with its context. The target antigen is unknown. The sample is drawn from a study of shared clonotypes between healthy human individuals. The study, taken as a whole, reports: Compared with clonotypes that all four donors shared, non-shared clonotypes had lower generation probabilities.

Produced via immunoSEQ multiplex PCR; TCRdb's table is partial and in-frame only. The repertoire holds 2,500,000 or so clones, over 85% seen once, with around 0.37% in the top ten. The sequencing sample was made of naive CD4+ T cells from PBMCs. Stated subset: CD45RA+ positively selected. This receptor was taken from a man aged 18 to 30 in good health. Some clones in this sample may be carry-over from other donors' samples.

This chain's CDR3 is CASSIGLALSTDTQYF. The DNA of the CDR3 is TGTGCCAGTAGTATAGGACTAGCCCTCAGCACAGATACGCAGTATTTT. The chain has TRBV19 and TRBJ2-3; TRBD2 agrees at 7 bases. The germline gives CDR1 LNHDA, CDR2 SQIVND (reference sequence). This CDR3 has 16 amino acids. V lost 1 base, J lost 0 bases, and 4 bases stayed unmatched.